This T cell receptor beta chain was documented in a study of blood T cells in healthy people across ages. CDR3 size: 19 residues. Germline lookup yields CDR1 MNHEY and CDR2 SVGAGI. The germline V and J ends were trimmed by 2 bases and 0 bases, with 21 bases remaining between them. This clonotype was detected a few times. Primers used in a second PCR of about 6 to 11 cycles were a sample-barcoded 5' primer and a J-beta primer mix. TCRdb called the 5' RACE reads again in MiXCR, with one record for every CDR3 protein. The sample gives about 1,400,000 distinct CDR3 sequences, 45% to 70% of which show up once; 5.5% to 8% is in the top ten.

The sequencing sample was made of blood. This TCR was recovered from a man between 18 and 29 years old in good health. The gene calls are TRBV6-5 and TRBJ2-3, with a weak D call TRBD1 (5 bases). The CDR3 DNA sequence: TGTGCCAGCAGTTACCCGACACAGGACCAACCGCCTAGCACAGATACGCAGTATTTT. It codes for CASSYPTQDQPPSTDTQYF.